The rows below give T cell receptor beta chains drawn from one sample of a study of control samples from healthy donors and cancer patients. Generated by immunoSEQ multiplex PCR, the TCRdb table keeps only in-frame clones and is missing some. Altogether about 110,000 clones are present, 91% being singletons, with the ten largest covering 6% to 8.5%. The specimen was blood. Receptors originate from a woman aged 18-29 years in good health. The CDR3 runs from the conserved cysteine through the conserved F or W. The D gene is left open where the match is weak. For some rows the clone size is stated as once, few or many, or as a class when expanded; others skip it.

>TRBD1|.|TRBJ1-2|TRBV14
CASSQGTGGPNYGYTF
TGTGCCAGCAGCCAGGGGACAGGAGGCCCTAACTATGGCTACACCTTC
>.|.|TRBJ1-3|TRBV5-4
CASSSQGIGNTIYF
TGTGCCAGCAGCTCTCAGGGGATCGGCAACACCATATATTTT
>.|.|TRBJ1-6|TRBV7-8
CASSPHPGGSDNSPLHF
TGTGCCAGCAGCCCACACCCTGGGGGGTCTGATAATTCACCCCTCCACTTT
>TRBD2|.|TRBJ2-5|TRBV12-5
CASALASGGSEAQYF
TGTGCTAGTGCCTTAGCTAGCGGGGGATCAGAGGCCCAGTACTTC
>TRBD1|.|TRBJ2-7|TRBV27
CASSLRWDSSYEQYF
TGTGCCAGCAGTTTAAGATGGGACAGCTCCTACGAGCAGTACTTC
>TRBD1|.|TRBJ1-1|TRBV19
CASRQGGQMNTEAFF
TGTGCCAGTAGGCAGGGGGGGCAAATGAACACTGAAGCTTTCTTT
>TRBD2|.|TRBJ2-1|TRBV24-1
CATSENGGGLAGGHEQFF
TGTGCCACCAGTGAAAACGGAGGCGGACTAGCGGGGGGGCATGAGCAGTTCTTC
>TRBD1|few|TRBJ1-5|TRBV18
CASSQQGQGNQPQHF
TGTGCCAGCTCACAGCAGGGACAGGGCAATCAGCCCCAGCATTTT
>.|.|TRBJ2-1|TRBV4-2
CASSLSRVNEQFF
TGTGCCAGCAGCCTCTCCAGGGTCAATGAGCAGTTCTTC
>.|.|TRBJ1-6|TRBV18
CASSQGRLNSPLHF
TGTGCCAGCTCACAGGGCCGCCTAAATTCACCCCTCCACTTT
>TRBD1|few|TRBJ1-2|TRBV4-3
CASSLADRAGGYTF
TGCGCCAGCAGCCTGGCGGACAGGGCAGGCGGCTACACCTTC
>.|.|TRBJ1-6|TRBV4-3
CASSQGLLSSYNSPLHF
TGCGCCAGCAGCCAAGGCCTACTCAGCTCCTATAATTCACCCCTCCACTTT
>.|.|TRBJ2-7|TRBV7-2
CASSFQVGIPYEQYF
TGTGCCAGCAGCTTCCAGGTCGGAATTCCCTACGAGCAGTACTTC
>TRBD1|.|TRBJ1-3|TRBV7-9
CASSLGQGARNTIYF
TGTGCCAGCAGCTTAGGACAGGGGGCCAGAAACACCATATATTTT
>TRBD1|.|TRBJ2-7|TRBV6-2/TRBV6-3
CASSYASGQPPYEQYF
TGTGCCAGCAGTTACGCGTCGGGACAGCCCCCCTACGAGCAGTACTTC
>.|.|TRBJ1-1|TRBV27
CASSPQVNTEAFF
TGTGCCAGCAGTCCACAGGTCAACACTGAAGCTTTCTTT
>TRBD1|.|TRBJ1-3|TRBV5-6
CASSLMTGNGNTIYF
TGTGCCAGCAGCTTGATGACAGGGAACGGAAACACCATATATTTT
>.|.|TRBJ1-1|TRBV6-6
CASTTSGGRAFF
TGTGCTAGCACCACCTCGGGAGGAAGAGCTTTCTTT
>.|.|TRBJ2-2|TRBV28
CASSLGSSIGELFF
TGTGCCAGCAGTTTGGGGTCTAGCATCGGGGAGCTGTTTTTT
>.|.|TRBJ2-1|TRBV12-3/TRBV12-4
CASSLEARGEQFF
TGTGCCAGCAGTTTAGAGGCCCGAGGGGAGCAGTTCTTC
>TRBD1|once|TRBJ1-4|TRBV2
CASRRDSGNEKLFF
TGTGCCAGCAGGAGGGACAGTGGAAATGAAAAACTGTTTTTT
>.|.|TRBJ2-4|TRBV9
CASSAGGNIQYF
TGTGCCAGCAGCGCCGGGGGAAACATTCAGTACTTC
>TRBD2|.|TRBJ2-5|TRBV28
CASSPPWTSSGGTQYF
TGTGCCAGCAGTCCCCCCTGGACTAGCTCGGGTGGGACCCAGTACTTC
>TRBD2|.|TRBJ2-3|TRBV3-1/TRBV3-2
CASSSGTSGRTDTQYF
TGTGCCAGCAGCTCCGGGACTAGCGGACGCACAGATACGCAGTATTTT
>TRBD2|.|TRBJ2-2|TRBV7-9
CASLPTSGSRKGELFF
TGTGCCAGCCTACCGACTAGCGGGAGTCGTAAAGGGGAGCTGTTTTTT
>TRBD1|.|TRBJ1-2|TRBV7-2
CASSTRGTGGADYGYTF
TGTGCCAGCAGCACCCGAGGGACAGGGGGCGCCGACTATGGCTACACCTTC
>.|.|TRBJ2-5|TRBV24-1
CATSDFEETQYF
TGTGCCACCAGTGATTTTGAGGAGACCCAGTACTTC
>TRBD1|.|TRBJ1-4|TRBV11-2
CASSLTGTGSEKLFF
TGTGCCAGCAGCCTCACCGGGACAGGCTCTGAAAAACTGTTTTTT
>TRBD1|.|TRBJ2-3|TRBV24-1
CATSESGTGMTDTQYF
TGTGCCACCAGTGAGTCCGGGACAGGGATGACAGATACGCAGTATTTT
>TRBD2|.|TRBJ2-2|TRBV18
CASSPPGLANTGELFF
TGTGCCAGCTCACCACCGGGACTAGCGAACACCGGGGAGCTGTTTTTT
>.|.|TRBJ2-1|TRBV20-1
CSAPKVGEQFF
TGCAGTGCCCCAAAAGTCGGTGAGCAGTTCTTC
>.|.|TRBJ2-4|TRBV13
CASSSFNGGLAKNIQYF
TGTGCCAGCAGCTCCTTTAACGGAGGACTAGCCAAAAACATTCAGTACTTC
>.|.|TRBJ2-3|TRBV24-1
CATSVFDRVSSTDTQYF
TGTGCCACCAGTGTCTTCGACAGAGTTTCTAGCACAGATACGCAGTATTTT
>.|once|TRBJ1-1|TRBV28
CATKDSPNTEAFF
TGTGCCACCAAGGACAGCCCGAACACTGAAGCTTTCTTT
>TRBD2|few|TRBJ2-1|TRBV5-1
CASSLSGLAGITEQFF
TGCGCCAGCAGCTTGTCAGGACTAGCGGGGATTACCGAGCAGTTCTTC
>.|.|TRBJ2-1|TRBV24-1
CATSDQKKGDRSSLYNEQFF
TGTGCCACCAGTGACCAGAAAAAGGGGGATAGAAGCTCCCTCTACAATGAGCAGTTCTTC